This is a list of T cell receptor beta chains from one sample in a study of neoadjuvant anti-PD-1 for oral cavity cancer. Profiling relied on immunoSEQ multiplex PCR, and the TCRdb table lists in-frame clones only, not all of them. Here the sample spans approximately 83,000 clones, about 80% being singletons. This material consisted of PBMCs, taken before nivolumab (anti-PD-1) treatment. The receptors here all came from a person aged 35-80 years with oral cavity squamous cell carcinoma. The CDR3 runs from the conserved cysteine through the conserved F or W. A D gene is named only where the DNA matches it firmly. Clone size is shown for a subset of rows, as once, few, many or a class of expanded clone.

v_gene,j_gene,len,d_gene,abundance,CDR3aa,CDR3nt
TRBV6-1,TRBJ1-1,15,NA,once,CASSEGAGGNTEAFF,TGTGCCAGCAGTGAAGGGGCCGGAGGGAACACTGAAGCTTTCTTT
TRBV10-3,TRBJ1-1,12,NA,NA,CAISESTYEAFF,TGTGCCATCAGTGAGTCGACATATGAAGCTTTCTTT
TRBV6-5,TRBJ1-4,16,TRBD1,NA,CASSSQPDRVEEKLFF,TGTGCCAGCAGTTCCCAACCTGACAGGGTAGAGGAAAAACTGTTTTTT
TRBV7-7,TRBJ2-1,16,TRBD2,NA,CASSPSLAGRDNEQFF,TGTGCTAGCAGCCCTTCTTTGGCGGGGAGGGACAATGAGCAGTTCTTC
TRBV11-2,TRBJ2-5,14,TRBD2,NA,CASSLELAGETQYF,TGTGCCAGCAGCTTAGAACTAGCGGGAGAGACCCAGTACTTC
TRBV5-6,TRBJ1-4,15,TRBD1,NA,CASSSVPGQDEKLFF,TGTGCCAGCAGCTCCGTTCCGGGACAGGATGAAAAACTGTTTTTT
TRBV11-3,TRBJ1-1,14,NA,once,CASSLDGVNTEAFF,TGTGCCAGCAGCTTAGATGGGGTGAACACTGAAGCTTTCTTT
TRBV4-2,TRBJ2-3,15,NA,NA,CASSQDSGSTDTQYF,TGTGCCAGCAGCCAAGATTCTGGGAGCACAGATACGCAGTATTTT
TRBV6-5,TRBJ1-2,14,NA,NA,CASSYDGLGNGYTF,TGTGCCAGCAGTTATGACGGCCTGGGCAATGGCTACACCTTC
TRBV6-1,TRBJ2-7,13,TRBD1,NA,CASTSRPGGEQYF,TGTGCCAGCACGTCGCGCCCAGGGGGCGAGCAGTACTTC
TRBV5-6,TRBJ1-4,14,TRBD1,NA,CASGPTGANEKLFF,TGTGCCAGCGGCCCCACAGGGGCTAATGAAAAACTGTTTTTT
TRBV6-1,TRBJ2-7,14,TRBD1,once,CASSGQGALGEQYF,TGTGCCAGCAGTGGACAGGGGGCCCTCGGCGAGCAGTACTTC
TRBV7-8,TRBJ2-1,11,NA,once,CASSPLREQFF,TGTGCCAGCAGCCCCCTACGTGAGCAGTTCTTC
TRBV6-1,TRBJ1-1,18,NA,NA,CASSARKRSGGMNTEAFF,TGTGCCAGCAGTGCCCGAAAGCGGTCGGGGGGTATGAACACTGAAGCTTTCTTT
TRBV5-6,TRBJ2-3,15,TRBD1,few,CASSLVGQGVDTQYF,TGTGCCAGCAGCTTGGTGGGACAGGGGGTGGATACGCAGTATTTT
TRBV6-6,TRBJ2-7,15,NA,NA,CASSRALPDSYEQYF,TGTGCCAGCAGTCGGGCCTTACCGGATTCCTACGAGCAGTACTTC
TRBV4-1,TRBJ2-3,16,NA,NA,CASSRLGALTTDTQYF,TGCGCCAGCAGCCGCTTGGGAGCATTAACCACAGATACGCAGTATTTT
TRBV4-1,TRBJ2-7,15,NA,NA,CASSQPGTDSYEQYF,TGCGCCAGCAGCCAACCCGGGACGGACTCCTACGAGCAGTACTTC
TRBV9,TRBJ2-3,16,TRBD2,NA,CASSVDLAGYTDTQYF,TGTGCCAGCAGCGTAGACCTAGCGGGTTACACAGATACGCAGTATTTT
TRBV15,TRBJ1-5,15,NA,NA,CATSRAANSNQPQHF,TGTGCCACCAGCAGAGCTGCGAATAGCAATCAGCCCCAGCATTTT